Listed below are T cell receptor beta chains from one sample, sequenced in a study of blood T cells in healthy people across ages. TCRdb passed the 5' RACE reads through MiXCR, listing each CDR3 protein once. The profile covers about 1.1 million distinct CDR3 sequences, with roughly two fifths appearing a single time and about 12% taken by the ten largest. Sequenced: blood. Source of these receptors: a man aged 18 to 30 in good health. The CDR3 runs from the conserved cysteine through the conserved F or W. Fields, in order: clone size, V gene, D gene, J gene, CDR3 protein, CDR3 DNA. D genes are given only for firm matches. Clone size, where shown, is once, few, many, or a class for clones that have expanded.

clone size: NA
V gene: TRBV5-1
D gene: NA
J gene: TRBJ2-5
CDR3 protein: CASSHGSGAQETQYF
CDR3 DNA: TGCGCCAGCAGCCACGGGTCAGGGGCTCAAGAGACCCAGTACTTC

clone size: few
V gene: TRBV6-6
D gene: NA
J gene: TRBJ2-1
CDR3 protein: CASTHTVGSYNEQFF
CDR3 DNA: TGTGCCAGCACCCATACGGTCGGGTCCTACAATGAGCAGTTCTTC

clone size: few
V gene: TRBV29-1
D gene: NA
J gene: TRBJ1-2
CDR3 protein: CSVEVRSGYGYTF
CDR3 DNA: TGCAGCGTTGAGGTCCGGTCGGGCTATGGCTACACCTTC

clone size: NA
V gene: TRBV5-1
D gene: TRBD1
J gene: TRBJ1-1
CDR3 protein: CASSFQGGRNTEAFF
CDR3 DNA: TGCGCCAGCAGCTTCCAGGGGGGACGGAACACTGAAGCTTTCTTT

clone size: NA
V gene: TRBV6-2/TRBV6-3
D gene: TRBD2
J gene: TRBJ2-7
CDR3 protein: CASRLAGNYEQYF
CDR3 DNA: TGTGCCAGCAGACTAGCGGGAAACTACGAGCAGTACTTC

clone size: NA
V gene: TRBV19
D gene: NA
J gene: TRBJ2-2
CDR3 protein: CASSILALNTGEPFF
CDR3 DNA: TGTGCCAGTAGTATTTTGGCTCTGAATACCGGGGAGCCGTTTTTT

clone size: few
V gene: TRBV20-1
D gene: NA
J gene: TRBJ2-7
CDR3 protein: CSAERTESSYEQYF
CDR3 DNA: TGCAGTGCTGAAAGGACAGAGAGCTCCTACGAGCAGTACTTC

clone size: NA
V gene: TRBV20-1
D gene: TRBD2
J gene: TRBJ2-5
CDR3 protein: CSARVWREDQETQYF
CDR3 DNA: TGCAGTGCTAGAGTTTGGCGGGAGGATCAAGAGACCCAGTACTTC

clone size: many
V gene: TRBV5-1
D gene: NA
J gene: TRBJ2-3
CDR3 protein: CASSRRDPYTDTQYF
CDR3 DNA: TGCGCCAGCAGCAGGAGGGATCCATACACAGATACGCAGTATTTT

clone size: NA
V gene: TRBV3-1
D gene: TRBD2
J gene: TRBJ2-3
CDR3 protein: CASSQDTGGSDTQYF
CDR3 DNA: TGTGCCAGCAGCCAGGATACGGGGGGGTCAGATACGCAGTATTTT

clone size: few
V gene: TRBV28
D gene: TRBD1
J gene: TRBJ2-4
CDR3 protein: CASSRQGVGYNIQYF
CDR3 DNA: TGTGCCAGCAGTCGACAGGGGGTGGGGTACAACATTCAGTACTTC

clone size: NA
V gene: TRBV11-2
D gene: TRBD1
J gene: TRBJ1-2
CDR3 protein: CARRPGQGLSNYGYTF
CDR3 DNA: TGTGCCAGGCGGCCGGGACAGGGTCTTTCCAACTATGGCTACACCTTC

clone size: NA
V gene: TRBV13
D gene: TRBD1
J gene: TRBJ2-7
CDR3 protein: CASSIRDRGIPEQYF
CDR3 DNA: TGTGCCAGCAGCATACGGGACAGGGGGATTCCCGAGCAGTACTTC

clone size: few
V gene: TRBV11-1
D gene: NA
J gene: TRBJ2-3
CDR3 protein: CASRPPGHTTDTQYF
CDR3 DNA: TGTGCCAGCAGACCTCCGGGACATACCACAGATACGCAGTATTTT

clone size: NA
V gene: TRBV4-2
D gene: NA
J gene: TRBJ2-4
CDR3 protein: CASSQDNAADEQYF
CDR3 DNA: TGTGCCAGCAGCCAAGATAATGCGGCGGATGAGCAGTACTTC

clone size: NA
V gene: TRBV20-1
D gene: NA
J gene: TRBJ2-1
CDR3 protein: CSALVTGLVEQFF
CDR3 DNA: TGCAGTGCCCTGGTGACAGGCTTGGTTGAGCAGTTCTTC

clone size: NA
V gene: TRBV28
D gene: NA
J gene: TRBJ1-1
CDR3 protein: CASLRRRNTEAFF
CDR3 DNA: TGTGCCAGCCTGAGACGTCGGAACACTGAAGCTTTCTTT

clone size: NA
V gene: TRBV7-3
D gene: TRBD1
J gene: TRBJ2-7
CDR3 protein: CASSFQASGQVSYNEQYF
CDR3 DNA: TGTGCCAGCAGCTTCCAAGCCTCGGGACAGGTTTCCTACAATGAGCAGTACTTC

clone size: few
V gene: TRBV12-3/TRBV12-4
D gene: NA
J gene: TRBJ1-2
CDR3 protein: CASSSRVNDGYTF
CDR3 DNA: TGTGCCAGCAGCTCCAGAGTTAACGATGGCTACACCTTC

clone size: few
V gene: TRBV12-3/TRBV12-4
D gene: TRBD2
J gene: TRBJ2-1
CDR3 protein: CASSLASGGAYNEQFF
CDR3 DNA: TGTGCCAGCAGTTTGGCTAGCGGGGGGGCCTACAATGAGCAGTTCTTC

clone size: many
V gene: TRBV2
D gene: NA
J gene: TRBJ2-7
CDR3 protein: CASSYTGIYEQYF
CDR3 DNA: TGTGCCAGCAGTTATACAGGCATCTACGAGCAGTACTTC

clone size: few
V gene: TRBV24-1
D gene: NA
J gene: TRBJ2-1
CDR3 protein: CATGGPTYNEQFF
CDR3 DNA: TGTGCCACCGGGGGCCCGACCTACAATGAGCAGTTCTTC

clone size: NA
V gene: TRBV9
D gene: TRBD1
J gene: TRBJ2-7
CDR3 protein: CASMSPISGQASYEQYF
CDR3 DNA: TGTGCCAGCATGTCCCCGATATCGGGACAGGCATCCTACGAGCAGTACTTC

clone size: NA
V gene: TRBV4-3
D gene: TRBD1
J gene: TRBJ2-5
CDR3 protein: CASSQRQGAETQYF
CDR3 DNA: TGCGCCAGCAGCCAAAGACAGGGCGCGGAGACCCAGTACTTC

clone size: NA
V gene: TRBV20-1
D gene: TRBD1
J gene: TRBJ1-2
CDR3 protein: CSAGGTGVGYTF
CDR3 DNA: TGCAGTGCCGGAGGGACAGGAGTTGGCTACACCTTC

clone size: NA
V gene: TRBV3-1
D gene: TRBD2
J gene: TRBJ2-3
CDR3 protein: CASSQLSGGVVDTQYF
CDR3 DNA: TGTGCCAGCAGCCAACTTAGCGGGGGAGTAGTAGATACGCAGTATTTT

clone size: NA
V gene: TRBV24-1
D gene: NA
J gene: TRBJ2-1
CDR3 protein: CATSEQGLWGEQFF
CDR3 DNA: TGTGCCACCAGTGAACAGGGTTTATGGGGTGAGCAGTTCTTC

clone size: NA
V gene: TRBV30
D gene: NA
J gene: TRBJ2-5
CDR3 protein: CAWAQYQETQYF
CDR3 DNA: TGTGCCTGGGCTCAGTACCAAGAGACCCAGTACTTC

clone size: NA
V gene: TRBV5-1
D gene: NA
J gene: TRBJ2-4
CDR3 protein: CASSLPSTGDLVQYF
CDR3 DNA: TGCGCCAGCAGCTTGCCCTCCACCGGCGACCTCGTTCAGTACTTC

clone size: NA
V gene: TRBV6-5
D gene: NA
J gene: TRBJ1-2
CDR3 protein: CASSYSGTANEYGYTF
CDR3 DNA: TGTGCCAGCAGTTACTCCGGGACGGCGAATGAATATGGCTACACCTTC

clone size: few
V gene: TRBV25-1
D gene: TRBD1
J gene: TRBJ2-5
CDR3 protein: CASSALLGTGEETQYF
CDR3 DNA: TGTGCCAGCAGTGCGCTGTTGGGGACAGGGGAAGAGACCCAGTACTTC

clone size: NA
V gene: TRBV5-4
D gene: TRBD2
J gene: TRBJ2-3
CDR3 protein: CASGDLTAGGHSDTQYF
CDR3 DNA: TGTGCCAGCGGGGACTTGACGGCGGGGGGGCACTCAGATACGCAGTATTTT

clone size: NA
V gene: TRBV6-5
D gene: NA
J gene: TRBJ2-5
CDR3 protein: CASSYSISEGTQYF
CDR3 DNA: TGTGCCAGCAGCTACTCGATTTCCGAGGGGACCCAGTACTTC

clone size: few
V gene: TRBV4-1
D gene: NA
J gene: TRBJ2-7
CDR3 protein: CASSRGLAGNYEQYF
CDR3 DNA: TGCGCCAGCAGCCGCGGTCTGGCAGGGAACTACGAGCAGTACTTC

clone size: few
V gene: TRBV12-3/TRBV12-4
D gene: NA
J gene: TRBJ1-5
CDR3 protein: CASTTGVRQPQHF
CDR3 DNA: TGTGCCAGCACAACGGGGGTCCGTCAGCCCCAGCATTTT

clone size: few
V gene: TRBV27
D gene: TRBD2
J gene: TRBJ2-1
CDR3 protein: CASSMWTSQQFF
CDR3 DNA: TGTGCCAGCAGTATGTGGACTAGTCAGCAGTTCTTC

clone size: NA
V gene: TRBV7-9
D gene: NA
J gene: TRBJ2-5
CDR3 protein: CASSQRRKETQYF
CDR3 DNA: TGTGCCAGCAGCCAAAGGAGAAAAGAGACCCAGTACTTC

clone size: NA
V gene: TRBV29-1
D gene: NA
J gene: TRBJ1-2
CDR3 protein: CSVSDPGYTF
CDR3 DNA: TGCAGCGTTAGTGATCCCGGCTACACCTTC

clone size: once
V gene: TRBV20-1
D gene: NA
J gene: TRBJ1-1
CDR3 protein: CSAQRAGYEAFF
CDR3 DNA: TGCAGTGCCCAGAGGGCAGGGTATGAAGCTTTCTTT